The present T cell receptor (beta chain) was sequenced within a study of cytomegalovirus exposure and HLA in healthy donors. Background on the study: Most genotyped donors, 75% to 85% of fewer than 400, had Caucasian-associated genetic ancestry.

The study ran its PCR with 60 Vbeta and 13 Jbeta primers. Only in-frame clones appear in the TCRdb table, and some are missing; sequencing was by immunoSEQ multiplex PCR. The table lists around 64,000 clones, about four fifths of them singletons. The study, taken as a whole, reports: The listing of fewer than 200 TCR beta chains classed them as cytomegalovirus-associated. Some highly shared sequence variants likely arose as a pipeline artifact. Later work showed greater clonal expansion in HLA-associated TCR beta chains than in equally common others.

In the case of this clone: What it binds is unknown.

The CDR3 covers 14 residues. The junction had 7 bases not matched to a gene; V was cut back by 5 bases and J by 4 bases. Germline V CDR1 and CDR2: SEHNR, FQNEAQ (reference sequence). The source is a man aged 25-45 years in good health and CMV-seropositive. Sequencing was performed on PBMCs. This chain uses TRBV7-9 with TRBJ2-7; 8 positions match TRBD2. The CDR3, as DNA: TGTGCCAGCAGCCGCGGCGGGGGGAGGTACGAGCAGTACTTC. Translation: CASSRGGGRYEQYF.